This T cell receptor (beta chain) was retrieved from a study of cytomegalovirus exposure and HLA in healthy donors. Findings and caveats of the study: An analysis that came later showed most CMV-associated TCR beta chains appearing HLA-restricted.

Germline V gene lookup returns CDR1 SGHAT and CDR2 FQDESV (reference sequence). The CDR3 runs to 14 residues. V was pared by 2 bases and J by 0 bases, with 5 bases between. Researchers ran the PCR with 60 Vbeta and 13 Jbeta primers. Generated by immunoSEQ multiplex PCR, the TCRdb table keeps only in-frame clones and is missing some. Seen here are 93,000 or so clones, roughly three quarters observed once, and the top ten hold roughly 4%. As for this clone: Antigen specificity is unknown.

Each donor was healthy, and each was a bone marrow donor. The receptor's source is a middle-aged man in good health and CMV-seropositive. V usage is TRBV11-1 and J usage is TRBJ2-4; D uncertain. Sequenced material: PBMCs. The CDR3 sequence is CASSLTVAKNIQYF. The CDR3 DNA sequence: TGTGCCAGCAGCTTAACAGTAGCCAAAAACATTCAGTACTTC.